This T cell receptor beta chain was profiled in a study of cytomegalovirus exposure and HLA in healthy donors. Study-wide points: Most of the TCR beta V segments (in an earlier analysis) were productive either about 87% or about 30% of the time. Later examination showed HLA-associated TCR beta chains had greater clonal expansion than equally common others. Later analysis identified a missense DCLRE1C variant that was linked to TCR beta V- and J-gene trimming.

Trimming cost V 7 bases and J 2 bases, with 11 bases left between them. CDR1 SGHDN and CDR2 FVKESK come from the germline V gene. This CDR3 comprises 14 residues. 60 Vbeta and 13 Jbeta primers were used in PCR. As handled by the study authors: Later, an analysis found approximately 80 million unique TCR beta chains, and about 9.9 million of these were shared. The assay was immunoSEQ multiplex PCR, and TCRdb's table has in-frame clones only and misses some. V and J calls and clone size are those listed in that table; D and trimming were worked out from the DNA. The data contain some 100,000 clones, roughly 79% of them singletons. The table lists this clone with a count of one. Antigen: not known.

This chain connects TRBV14 to TRBJ2-2; D is ambiguous. Sequencing used PBMCs. The receptor comes from a woman in her seventies in good health and CMV-seropositive. The CDR3 DNA sequence: TGTGCCAGCACCCGTTTTTCCAACACCGGGGAGCTGTTTTTT. Translating gives CASTRFSNTGELFF.